This is a list of T cell receptor beta chains from one sample in a study of shared clonotypes between healthy human individuals. Assay: immunoSEQ multiplex PCR; the TCRdb copy retains only in-frame clones and omits some. The sample lists about 2.4 million clones, approximately 92% occurring once. Sequencing was carried out using naive CD4+ T cells sorted from blood. Receptors originate from a man between 18 and 35 years old in good health. Both conserved end residues are part of each CDR3. A D gene is named only where the DNA matches it firmly. Some rows have no size entry. The others give once, few or many, or a class for an expanded clone.

j_gene	abundance	v_gene	d_gene	CDR3aa	CDR3nt
TRBJ2-7	-	TRBV27	TRBD2	CASRGLADPQVAYEQYF	TGTGCCAGCCGGGGCCTAGCGGACCCCCAAGTGGCCTACGAGCAGTACTTC
TRBJ2-7	-	TRBV5-1	-	CASSLTGRPYEQYF	TGCGCCAGCAGCTTAACGGGAAGACCCTACGAGCAGTACTTC
TRBJ1-2	few	TRBV7-2	-	CASSLALGPYGYTF	TGTGCCAGCAGCTTAGCGCTAGGACCCTATGGCTACACCTTC
TRBJ2-3	-	TRBV6-5	-	CASSYGSGADTQYF	TGTGCCAGCAGTTACGGCTCGGGGGCAGATACGCAGTATTTT
TRBJ2-5	-	TRBV15	-	CATSRALVQSQETQYF	TGTGCCACCAGCAGGGCTCTGGTACAGTCCCAAGAGACCCAGTACTTC
TRBJ1-1	-	TRBV5-4	TRBD1	CASRSLGTAWGEAFF	TGTGCCAGCAGGAGTCTTGGGACAGCCTGGGGTGAAGCTTTCTTT
TRBJ1-1	-	TRBV30	-	CAWSRGLRNTEAFF	TGTGCCTGGAGTCGCGGACTGCGGAACACTGAAGCTTTCTTT
TRBJ1-2	once	TRBV25-1	TRBD1	CPRQGDYGYTF	TGTCCCAGGCAGGGGGACTATGGCTACACCTTC
TRBJ2-1	-	TRBV10-3	TRBD2	CAISESLAGPYNEQFF	TGTGCCATCAGTGAGTCTCTAGCGGGACCCTACAATGAGCAGTTCTTC
TRBJ2-1	-	TRBV4-2	TRBD2	CASSQGAGGQNEQFF	TGTGCCAGCAGCCAGGGAGCGGGGGGGCAGAATGAGCAGTTCTTC
TRBJ1-3	-	TRBV4-1	-	CASSQDTRVGNTIYF	TGCGCCAGCAGCCAAGATACCAGGGTTGGAAACACCATATATTTT
TRBJ1-1	few	TRBV27	-	CASSLQPHRVVDTEAFF	TGTGCCAGCAGTCTCCAACCCCACAGGGTCGTTGACACTGAAGCTTTCTTT
TRBJ2-7	-	TRBV7-8	-	CASSSFYEQYF	TGTGCCAGCAGCTCGTTCTACGAGCAGTACTTC
TRBJ2-7	-	TRBV6-6	-	CASSYSKEDEQYF	TGTGCCAGCAGTTACTCGAAAGAAGATGAGCAGTACTTC
TRBJ1-2	-	TRBV28	-	CASSVGQGSYGYTF	TGTGCCAGCAGTGTTGGGCAGGGGTCCTATGGCTACACCTTC
TRBJ1-5	-	TRBV28	-	CASLRWGMPIQPQHF	TGTGCCAGCCTCCGATGGGGGATGCCGATTCAGCCCCAGCATTTT
TRBJ2-1	-	TRBV9	TRBD2	CASSVGGHQRGYNEQFF	TGTGCCAGCAGCGTAGGAGGCCATCAGCGGGGTTACAATGAGCAGTTCTTC
TRBJ1-1	-	TRBV25-1	-	CASSGHGGDTEAFF	TGTGCCAGCAGTGGACACGGGGGCGACACTGAAGCTTTCTTT
TRBJ1-5	-	TRBV5-6	-	CASSRGRGGNQPQHF	TGTGCCAGCAGCAGGGGGAGGGGGGGCAATCAGCCCCAGCATTTT
TRBJ2-7	-	TRBV25-1	-	CASSLQGLAYEQYF	TGTGCCAGCTCCCTCCAAGGACTGGCGTACGAGCAGTACTTC
TRBJ2-7	-	TRBV6-6	-	CASRRDYEQYF	TGTGCCAGCCGGAGAGACTACGAGCAGTACTTC
TRBJ2-5	-	TRBV5-1	-	CASSLGSLGGETQYF	TGCGCCAGCAGCTTGGGTAGCCTGGGGGGAGAGACCCAGTACTTC
TRBJ2-1	-	TRBV6-1	-	CASSERGAGLGFEQFF	TGTGCCAGCAGTGAACGAGGGGCAGGGTTGGGGTTTGAGCAGTTCTTC
TRBJ2-5	-	TRBV6-6	-	CASSSLSGGETQYF	TGTGCCAGCAGTTCCCTCAGCGGCGGAGAGACCCAGTACTTC
TRBJ1-4	-	TRBV6-1	TRBD1	CASSKVGQGPTNEKLFF	TGTGCCAGCAGTAAAGTAGGACAGGGACCAACTAATGAAAAACTGTTTTTT
TRBJ2-1	-	TRBV7-2	TRBD2	CASSLVSGINNEQFF	TGTGCCAGCAGCTTAGTTAGCGGGATTAACAATGAGCAGTTCTTC
TRBJ1-6	-	TRBV6-1	-	CASSEAPAGSWSPLHF	TGTGCCAGCAGTGAAGCCCCTGCCGGGTCATGGTCACCCCTCCACTTT
TRBJ2-1	-	TRBV7-2	TRBD1	CASSLGTGLYNEQFF	TGTGCCAGCAGCTTAGGGACAGGGTTATACAATGAGCAGTTCTTC
TRBJ2-5	-	TRBV10-1	-	CASSPFSRTSQETQYF	TGCGCCAGCAGTCCCTTTTCTCGGACATCGCAAGAGACCCAGTACTTC
TRBJ2-7	once	TRBV5-4	TRBD2	CASSLGLAGVAEQYF	TGTGCCAGCAGCTTGGGACTAGCGGGAGTAGCCGAGCAGTACTTC
TRBJ2-3	once	TRBV19	TRBD1	CASRTGQGTDTQYF	TGTGCCAGTAGGACGGGACAGGGCACAGATACGCAGTATTTT
TRBJ2-7	-	TRBV6-5	-	CASSYSRGGYEQYF	TGTGCCAGCAGTTACTCCCGAGGGGGCTACGAGCAGTACTTC
TRBJ1-1	-	TRBV18	-	CASSPDRVRNTEAFF	TGTGCCAGCTCACCAGACCGAGTTAGGAACACTGAAGCTTTCTTT
TRBJ2-1	-	TRBV12-5	-	CASGLMRVLSSYNEQFF	TGTGCTAGTGGTTTGATGAGGGTATTGAGCTCCTACAATGAGCAGTTCTTC
TRBJ2-7	-	TRBV5-1	-	CASSSTDPSYEQYF	TGCGCCAGCAGCTCGACCGACCCCTCCTACGAGCAGTACTTC
TRBJ1-4	-	TRBV28	-	CASSVGLREKLFF	TGTGCCAGCAGTGTCGGATTACGAGAAAAACTGTTTTTT
TRBJ2-7	-	TRBV7-9	-	CASSFVVWTDSYEQYF	TGTGCCAGCAGCTTTGTAGTGTGGACAGACTCCTACGAGCAGTACTTC
TRBJ2-2	-	TRBV5-4	-	CASSMAGSYTGELFF	TGTGCCAGCAGCATGGCCGGGAGCTACACCGGGGAGCTGTTTTTT
TRBJ2-7	-	TRBV5-1	-	CASSLGGLPSYEQYF	TGCGCCAGCAGCTTGGGCGGACTACCGTCCTACGAGCAGTACTTC
TRBJ1-2	-	TRBV6-1	-	CASSVLQVTNYGYTF	TGTGCCAGCAGTGTTTTACAAGTAACTAACTATGGCTACACCTTC
TRBJ2-7	once	TRBV9	-	CASSVEDRPRSSYEQYF	TGTGCCAGCAGCGTGGAAGACAGGCCGCGTAGCTCCTACGAGCAGTACTTC
TRBJ1-5	-	TRBV6-5	TRBD1	CASSPRDRVTQPQHF	TGTGCCAGCAGTCCCCGGGACAGGGTAACTCAGCCCCAGCATTTT
TRBJ2-1	-	TRBV7-9	TRBD1	CASSLGQGAHNEQFF	TGTGCCAGCAGCCTCGGACAGGGGGCCCACAATGAGCAGTTCTTC
TRBJ1-5	-	TRBV30	-	CAWSDRRGNQPQHF	TGTGCCTGGAGTGATCGTAGGGGGAATCAGCCCCAGCATTTT
TRBJ1-2	-	TRBV25-1	TRBD1	CASSGTGTLSYGYTF	TGTGCCAGCAGTGGGACAGGAACTCTCTCCTATGGCTACACCTTC
TRBJ1-3	-	TRBV4-1	-	CASSQAGTQSGNTIYF	TGCGCCAGCAGCCAGGCAGGAACCCAATCTGGAAACACCATATATTTT
TRBJ2-5	-	TRBV18	TRBD1	CASSRDRGGETQYF	TGTGCCAGCTCAAGGGACAGGGGAGGCGAGACCCAGTACTTC
TRBJ2-1	-	TRBV11-3	TRBD2	CASSPGGSYNEQFF	TGTGCCAGCAGCCCGGGGGGGTCCTACAATGAGCAGTTCTTC